These 11 T cell receptor beta chains were all obtained from the same sample, sequenced in a study of T-cell memory formation after mild COVID-19. Via MiXCR, TCRdb re-called the 5' RACE reads, giving one row per CDR3 protein. Of 7,000 or so distinct CDR3 sequences listed, 31% are singletons. The sequenced sample was PBMCs or a T cell subset sorted from them (not recorded which). The source is an adult woman who had mild COVID-19 (a few samples of this study predate the infection). Cell type and time point are not known.

The V gene is TRBV11-2, the J gene TRBJ2-5; D is perhaps TRBD2 (6 bases). CDR1 SGHAT and CDR2 FQNNGV come from the germline V gene. The V end was cut by 4 bases, the J end by 4 bases, with 10 bases between. There are 13 residues in the CDR3. The CDR3 spells CASSSGEAETQYF. The CDR3 DNA follows: TGTGCCAGCAGCTCGGGGGAGGCAGAGACCCAGTACTTC.

This clonotype was counted ten times or more. The chain's CDR3 is CASSPRRKGTSGRYNEQFF. The CDR3 DNA reads as TGTGCCAGCAGCCCTAGGCGTAAAGGGACTAGCGGGAGATACAATGAGCAGTTCTTC. This rearrangement joins TRBV7-2 to TRBJ2-1; TRBD2 matches 14 bases. V lost 5 bases to trimming and J lost 4 bases; unmatched junction nucleotides: 13. The germline V gene encodes CDR1 SGHTA and CDR2 FQGNSA. This CDR3 has 19 residues.

This clonotype was seen repeatedly, ten times or more. This chain uses TRBV6-2 or TRBV6-3 with TRBJ1-5; D call uncertain. CDR3 size: 16 residues. Trimming removed 0 bases at V and 5 bases at J, with 14 bases between. Germline V gene data show CDR1 as MNHEY and CDR2 as SVGEGT. CDR3 sequence reads: CASSYSFLRFDQPQHF. DNA for the CDR3: TGTGCCAGCAGTTACTCGTTCCTTCGGTTTGATCAGCCCCAGCATTTT.

CDR3 DNA sequence: TGCGCCAGCAGCTTGGAAGGGGTTTGGGAGACCCAGTACTTC. As protein: CASSLEGVWETQYF. The V and J genes are TRBV5-1 and TRBJ2-5; tentatively, D is TRBD1 (5 bases). The CDR3 extends over 14 amino acids. V was pared by 0 bases and J by 5 bases, with 11 bases between. Germline V lookup: CDR1 SGHRS, CDR2 YFSETQ. The variable domain in full, completed from reference TRBV5-1 and TRBJ2-5, reads KAGVTQTPRYLIKTRGQQVTLSCSPISGHRSVSWYQQTPGQGLQFLFEYFSETQRNKGNFPGRFSGRQFSNSRSEMNVSTLELGDSALYLCASSLEGVWETQYFGPGTRLLVL.

This clonotype is medium-sized within its sample. The chain recombines TRBV4-1 with TRBJ2-7; 11 bases align to TRBD2. Trimming took 2 bases from V and 0 from J; bases not matched to a gene: 9. Germline loops: CDR1 MGHRA, CDR2 YSYEKL. The CDR3 runs 18 residues. CDR3 in amino acids: CASSQFTSGGDLSYEQYF. CDR3 DNA sequence: TGCGCCAGCAGCCAATTCACTAGCGGGGGAGATCTCTCCTACGAGCAGTACTTC.

The table lists this clonotype with a count of one. The genes are TRBV7-2 and TRBJ2-1; D is ambiguous. CDR1 is SGHTA, CDR2 FQGNSA, per germline. V lost 1 base to trimming and J lost 2 bases, with 3 bases between them. This CDR3 has 13 amino acids. CDR3: CASSLVTYNEQFF. CDR3 nucleotides: TGTGCCAGCAGCTTAGTGACCTACAATGAGCAGTTCTTC.

In its sample, this clonotype ranks as medium-sized. The chain combines TRBV30 with TRBJ1-5, with a weak D call TRBD1 (5 bases). Trimming took off 0 bases at V and 4 bases at J, with 10 bases between the two ends. Per germline, CDR1 GTSNPN and CDR2 SVGIG (reference sequence). The CDR3 has 14 amino acids. The CDR3 nucleotides are TGTGCCTGGAGTGTAAGACAGCCAAATCAGCCCCAGCATTTT. Translation gives CAWSVRQPNQPQHF.

The V and J genes are TRBV29-1 and TRBJ2-1, with D perhaps TRBD2 (5 bases). V was pared by 1 base and J by 7 bases, with 23 bases between. Per germline, CDR1 SQVTM and CDR2 ANQGSEA. This CDR3 has 17 residues. CDR3 sequence: CSVEGRSGLGFGNEQFF. Written as DNA, the CDR3 is TGCAGCGTTGAAGGTCGTTCGGGATTGGGGTTTGGAAATGAGCAGTTCTTC.

The rearrangement uses TRBV15 and TRBJ2-7; the D gene is possibly TRBD2 (6 bases). Trimming took 0 bases from V and 5 from J, leaving 14 bases between them. The germline V gene encodes CDR1 LNHNV and CDR2 YYDKDF (reference sequence). There are 15 residues in the CDR3. The DNA for the CDR3 is TGTGCCACCAGCAGAGATCGCGGGGATTCCCACGAGCAGTACTTC. Translated: CATSRDRGDSHEQYF.

V gene TRBV7-6 combines with J gene TRBJ2-1, with TRBD2 matching 8 bases. V trimming: 4 bases; J trimming: 8 bases; junction bases outside the gene matches: 7. This CDR3 has 14 amino acids. Germline CDR1 SGHVS, CDR2 FNYEAQ. The CDR3 sequence is CASSSGTSRHEQFF. Written as DNA, the CDR3 is TGTGCCAGCAGCTCCGGGACTAGTCGACATGAGCAGTTCTTC. The variable domain in full, completed from reference TRBV7-6 and TRBJ2-1, reads GAGVSQSPRYKVTKRGQDVALRCDPISGHVSLYWYRQALGQGPEFLTYFNYEAQQDKSGLPNDRFSAERPEGSISTLTIQRTEQRDSAMYRCASSSGTSRHEQFFGPGTRLTVL.

Sample share makes this clonotype medium-sized. V and J are TRBV27 and TRBJ1-5; a possible D gene is TRBD1 (5 bases). The CDR3 extends over 18 amino acids. V lost 8 bases and J 0 bases, leaving 23 bases between the germline ends. In germline, CDR1 is MNHEY, CDR2 SMNVEV (reference sequence). CDR3 sequence: CASSSAPPGPRSNQPQHF. The CDR3 coding sequence is TGTGCCAGCTCCTCTGCCCCTCCGGGACCCCGTAGCAATCAGCCCCAGCATTTT.